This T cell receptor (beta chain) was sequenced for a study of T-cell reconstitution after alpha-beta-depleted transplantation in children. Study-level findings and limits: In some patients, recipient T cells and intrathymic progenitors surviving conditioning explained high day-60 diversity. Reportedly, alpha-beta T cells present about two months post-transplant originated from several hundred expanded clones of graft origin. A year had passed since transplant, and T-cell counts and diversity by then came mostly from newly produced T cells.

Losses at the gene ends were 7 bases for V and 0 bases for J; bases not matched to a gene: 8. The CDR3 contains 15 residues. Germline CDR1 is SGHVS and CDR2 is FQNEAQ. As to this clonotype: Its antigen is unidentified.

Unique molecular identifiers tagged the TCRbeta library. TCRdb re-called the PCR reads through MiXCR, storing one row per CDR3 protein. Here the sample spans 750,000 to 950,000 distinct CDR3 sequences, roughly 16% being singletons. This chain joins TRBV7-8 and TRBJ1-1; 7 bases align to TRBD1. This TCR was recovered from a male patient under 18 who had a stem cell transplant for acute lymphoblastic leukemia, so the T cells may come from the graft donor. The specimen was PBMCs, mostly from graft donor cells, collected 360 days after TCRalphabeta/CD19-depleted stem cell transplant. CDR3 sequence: CASNYRGGLNTEAFF. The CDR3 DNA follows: TGTGCCAGCAACTACCGAGGGGGCCTGAACACTGAAGCTTTCTTT.